The 5 T cell receptor beta chains given below trace back to one sample, sequenced in a study of cytomegalovirus exposure and HLA in healthy donors. Primers: 60 Vbeta forward and 13 Jbeta reverse. TCRdb's copy holds only in-frame clones and misses some; the assay was immunoSEQ multiplex PCR. The sample lists around 300,000 clones; roughly two thirds were seen once. The sequenced sample was PBMCs. The receptors stem from a female donor in good health and CMV-seronegative.

DNA of the CDR3: TGCGCCAGCAGCTTAACACAGGGGGTTATCGGGGAGCTGTTTTTT. Protein product: CASSLTQGVIGELFF. V gene TRBV5-1 combines with J gene TRBJ2-2, with 8 bases aligning to TRBD1. The CDR3 length is 15 residues. Per the germline V gene, CDR1 is SGHRS and CDR2 is YFSETQ. J lost 7 bases, V lost 2 bases, and 7 bases had no gene match.

This clone is a singleton in its sample. The rearrangement joins TRBV28 to TRBJ2-3, with TRBD1 as a possible D gene (6 bases). CDR1 and CDR2 from the germline V gene are MDHEN and SYDVKM. V was shortened by 7 bases and J by 2 bases, with 13 bases between the two germline ends. This CDR3 has 14 residues. CDR3 residues: CASIRDTTTDTQYF. In nucleotides, the CDR3 is TGTGCCAGCATTCGGGACACAACCACAGATACGCAGTATTTT.

The chain has TRBV11-3 and TRBJ2-1, with 9 bases matching TRBD2. The ends lost 0 bases at V and 8 bases at J; junction bases unmatched: 8. CDR3 length: 16 amino acids. From germline, CDR1 is SGHNT and CDR2 YENEEA. CDR3 bases: TGTGCCAGCAGCTTAGACGGGCGGGAGGGCCGTGATGAGCAGTTCTTC. It encodes CASSLDGREGRDEQFF.

The chain recombines TRBV19 with TRBJ1-5, with D possibly being TRBD1 (6 bases). This CDR3 is built from 13 residues. Deletions cut 10 bases from V and 5 bases from J, with 15 bases between. CDR1 and CDR2 (germline): LNHDA, SQIVND (reference sequence). The CDR3 loop is CATTSGGYQPQHF. CDR3 DNA: TGTGCCACCACCTCGGGGGGCTATCAGCCCCAGCATTTT.

V is TRBV29-1 and J is TRBJ1-6; no definite D call. The CDR3 totals 14 residues. CDR1 SQVTM and CDR2 ANQGSEA come from the germline V gene. Trimming took off 5 bases at V and 9 bases at J, with 17 bases between the two ends. The CDR3 DNA reads as TGCAGCGTTCAAATTGTGGGGAGTGGTTCACCCCTCCACTTT. Its translation: CSVQIVGSGSPLHF.